This T cell receptor (beta chain) was recorded in a study of monozygotic twins with inflammatory bowel disease. Study-wide points: A single strong clonotype or signal linked to IBD was not supported. IBD patients share fewer clonotypes with other people than healthy twins do, especially with disease activity.

The CDR3 totals 12 residues. CDR1 SEHNR and CDR2 FQNEAQ come from the germline V gene (reference sequence). Notes on this clonotype: Its specificity is unknown.

The template switching step added UMIs that contained a 6-nucleotide sample barcode. TCRdb reprocessed the 5' RACE reads; each CDR3 protein has one entry and no DNA is given. Recorded for this sample: more than 300,000 distinct CDR3 sequences. This sequence originates from a human donor with ulcerative colitis or Crohn's disease, or a healthy co-twin of an affected twin (not recorded which). This chain joins TRBV7-9 and TRBJ2-7; there is no DNA to check the TCRdb D call of TRBD1. Sequencing was done on a sample of blood. CDR3: CASSTGHPEQYF. The complete variable domain, with remaining parts taken from reference TRBV7-9 and TRBJ2-7, reads DTGVSQNPRHKITKRGQNVTFRCDPISEHNRLYWYRQTLGQGPEFLTYFQNEAQLEKSRLLSDRFSAERPKGSFSTLEIQRTEQGDSAMYLCASSTGHPEQYFGPGTRLTVT.